The 23 T cell receptor beta chains reported below all come from one sample, sequenced in a study of blood T cell repertoires in COVID-19 (TCRdb year 2020). Receptors were amplified or captured by the immunoSEQ multiplex PCR assay. The clones in this table, taken by TCRdb from immuneACCESS, are in-frame only. Not every clone is retained; where verified, under half of the shortfall comes from an unresolved V gene, and the cause of the rest is unknown. The sample records about 83,000 clones, 87% of which are singletons. The ten largest account for 3% of the sample. The sequenced material came from peripheral blood. These receptors came from a woman aged 45 to 65 with active or convalescent COVID-19.

This chain uses TRBV30 with TRBJ1-2; D gene uncertain. Trimming shortened V by 0 bases and J by 2 bases, and 4 bases separated the two germline ends. Germline V gives CDR1 GTSNPN, CDR2 SVGIG (reference sequence). The CDR3 is 12 amino acids. This CDR3 reads CAWSVSNYGYTF. The CDR3 DNA sequence: TGTGCCTGGAGTGTAAGCAACTATGGCTACACCTTC.

The chain joins TRBV6-6 to TRBJ1-3; TRBD1 agrees at 8 bases. The CDR3 sequence is 13 residues long. Trimming cost V 7 bases and J 4 bases; bases outside gene matches: 3. The germline CDR1 and CDR2 sequences are MNHNY and SVGAGI (reference sequence). The CDR3 region has the DNA TGTGCCAGCACCAGACAGGGGGGAAACACCATATATTTT. It translates to CASTRQGGNTIYF.

V and J are TRBV7-9 and TRBJ1-1, with a weak D call TRBD1 (6 bases). V lost 1 base, J lost 11 bases, and 11 bases lay in between. This CDR3 comprises 12 residues. Germline V CDR1 and CDR2: SEHNR, FQNEAQ (reference sequence). DNA for the CDR3: TGTGCCAGCAGCTTAGGTCCAGGGGTGGCTTTCTTT. Amino acid sequence: CASSLGPGVAFF.

This clone was seen a single time. CDR3 bases: TGTGCCACCAGTGATTACGGGACAGGGGGATCTGCTGAGCAGTTCTTC. Translating it yields CATSDYGTGGSAEQFF. The chain combines TRBV24-1 with TRBJ2-1; 11 bases agree with TRBD1. The CDR3 is 16 residues long. CDR1 KGHDR and CDR2 SFDVKD come from the germline V gene. V shed 2 bases, J shed 9 bases, and the junction held 8 bases outside the gene matches.

The rearrangement links TRBV7-2 to TRBJ1-2; 9 bases are shared with TRBD1. This CDR3 is 15 amino acids long. CDR1 SGHTA and CDR2 FQGNSA come from the germline V gene. Losses at the gene ends were 4 bases for V and 1 base for J; bases not matched to a gene: 4. CDR3 DNA: TGTGCCAGCAGCTCTACAGGGGGCGGTAACTATGGCTACACCTTC. Translation gives CASSSTGGGNYGYTF.

V gene TRBV5-1 combines with J gene TRBJ2-1; D not certain. The germline V gene encodes CDR1 SGHRS and CDR2 YFSETQ. The CDR3 spans 11 residues. Trimming took 4 bases from V and 7 from J, leaving 6 bases between them. CDR3 amino acids: CASSAGNEQFF. CDR3 nucleotide sequence: TGCGCCAGCAGCGCAGGTAATGAGCAGTTCTTC.

The chain joins TRBV7-9 to TRBJ1-1, with TRBD1 matching 10 bases. The CDR3 extends over 15 amino acids. V dropped 5 bases and J dropped 1; count of bases not matched to a gene: 4. Germline V gene data show CDR1 as SEHNR and CDR2 as FQNEAQ (reference sequence). In nucleotides, the CDR3 is TGTGCCAGCAGCCCGAGGACAGGGGGGAACACTGAAGCTTTCTTT. It translates to CASSPRTGGNTEAFF.

The chain combines TRBV7-3 with TRBJ2-5; possible D gene TRBD1, 6 bases. The germline CDR1 and CDR2 sequences are SGHTA and FQGTGA. V was trimmed by 5 bases and J by 1 base, leaving 17 bases between them. The CDR3 covers 16 residues. The CDR3 spells CASSPGYTGPQETQYF. For the CDR3, the DNA is TGTGCCAGCAGCCCAGGGTATACAGGGCCCCAAGAGACCCAGTACTTC.

This sequence joins TRBV18 and TRBJ1-6; no firm D call. V gave up 3 bases and J gave up 6 bases, with 6 bases separating them. The length of the CDR3 is 13 residues. CDR1 is KGHSH, CDR2 LQKENI, per germline. This chain's CDR3 is CASSPGSNSPLHF. Here the CDR3 DNA reads TGTGCCAGCTCACCGGGGAGTAATTCACCCCTCCACTTT. The variable domain in full, completed from reference TRBV18 and TRBJ1-6, reads NAGVMQNPRHLVRRRGQEARLRCSPMKGHSHVYWYRQLPEEGLKFMVYLQKENIIDESGMPKERFSAEFPKEGPSILRIQQVVRGDSAAYFCASSPGSNSPLHFGNGTRLTVT.

The chain has TRBV6-5 and TRBJ2-3; no reliable D call. Between the trimmed V and J ends, which lost 2 bases and 5 bases, there was a span of 17 bases. This CDR3 has 16 residues. Germline V gives CDR1 MNHEY, CDR2 SVGAGI. This CDR3 is CASSYITGAPLDTQYF. The CDR3 coding sequence is TGTGCCAGCAGTTACATAACTGGAGCACCCTTAGATACGCAGTATTTT.

The genes are TRBV19 and TRBJ2-2; D unresolved. Germline V gene lookup returns CDR1 LNHDA and CDR2 SQIVND (reference sequence). The CDR3 extends over 13 amino acids. V was shortened by 3 bases and J by 3 bases, with 5 bases between the two germline ends. The CDR3 is CASSIADTGELFF. CDR3 nucleotide sequence: TGTGCCAGTAGTATCGCGGACACCGGGGAGCTGTTTTTT.

CDR3 sequence: CASSYPLNRGKNIQYF. CDR3 nucleotide sequence: TGTGCCAGCAGTTACCCCTTAAATCGGGGCAAAAACATTCAGTACTTC. The chain has TRBV6-2 or TRBV6-3 and TRBJ2-4, with a tentative D call TRBD2 (5 bases). V shed 2 bases and J shed 3 bases, with 14 bases lying between them. CDR3 size: 16 residues. The germline V gene has CDR1 MNHEY and CDR2 SVGEGT.

This clone was detected once. The gene calls are TRBV9 and TRBJ1-1, with D hard to call. The ends were cut back, 2 bases at V and 1 base at J, with 12 bases in the middle. The CDR3 has 15 amino acids. Germline V gene sequence: CDR1 SGDLS, CDR2 YYNGEE. The CDR3 DNA follows: TGTGCCAGCAGCGTTCTGAACAGCCCGAACACTGAAGCTTTCTTT. It yields the protein CASSVLNSPNTEAFF. The whole variable domain, remainder taken from reference TRBV9 and TRBJ1-1, is DSGVTQTPKHLITATGQRVTLRCSPRSGDLSVYWYQQSLDQGLQFLIQYYNGEERAKGNILERFSAQQFPDLHSELNLSSLELGDSALYFCASSVLNSPNTEAFFGQGTRLTVV.

The chain carries TRBV6-5 and TRBJ1-1; no clear D. The germline gives CDR1 MNHEY, CDR2 SVGAGI. This CDR3 is 15 amino acids long. Between the trimmed V and J ends, which lost 2 bases and 1 base, there was a span of 11 bases. The CDR3 loop is CASSYASPRNTEAFF. The CDR3 bases are TGTGCCAGCAGTTACGCGTCCCCTCGGAACACTGAAGCTTTCTTT.

The chain recombines TRBV18 with TRBJ2-7; 7 positions agree with TRBD1. After removal of 3 bases from V and 0 bases from J, the junction contained 2 bases not matched to a gene. Per the germline V gene, CDR1 is KGHSH and CDR2 is LQKENI. The CDR3 is 14 amino acids. CDR3 bases: TGTGCCAGCTCACCGGGACAGAGCTCCTACGAGCAGTACTTC. Translation: CASSPGQSSYEQYF.

This sequence joins TRBV6-5 and TRBJ1-3; D remains ambiguous. Germline loops: CDR1 MNHEY, CDR2 SVGAGI. The V gene lost 2 bases and the J gene lost 0 bases, with 11 bases spanning the gap. The CDR3 has 16 residues. For the CDR3, the DNA is TGTGCCAGCAGTTACGGGTTCGGGATCTCTGGAAACACCATATATTTT. It yields the protein CASSYGFGISGNTIYF.

CDR3 bases: TGTGCCATCTCATCGGCGGGGGCGCATGGAAACACCATATATTTT. Residues: CAISSAGAHGNTIYF. The V gene is TRBV11-3, the J gene TRBJ1-3; weak D call: TRBD1 (6 bases). V was clipped by 10 bases and J by 3 bases, with 19 bases between them. There are 15 residues in the CDR3. In germline, CDR1 is SGHNT, CDR2 YENEEA.

The chain combines TRBV6-5 with TRBJ1-5, with 8 bases fitting TRBD1. This CDR3 region has 15 residues. CDR1 and CDR2 (germline): MNHEY, SVGAGI. V was clipped by 6 bases and J by 4 bases; unmatched bases: 8. CDR3: CASSPDRALNQPQHF. CDR3 DNA: TGTGCCAGCAGCCCGGACAGGGCACTGAATCAGCCCCAGCATTTT.

The chain links TRBV5-1 to TRBJ2-3; 8 bases line up with TRBD2. This CDR3 comprises 14 residues. Germline V gene data show CDR1 as SGHRS and CDR2 as YFSETQ. V gave up 5 bases and J gave up 3 bases; unmatched junction bases: 5. The CDR3 loop reads CASRFERGTDTQYF. As DNA, the CDR3 is TGCGCCAGCAGGTTTGAGCGGGGGACAGATACGCAGTATTTT.

This clone was observed a handful of times. This chain uses TRBV9 with TRBJ1-2; D gene uncertain. The germline V gene has CDR1 SGDLS and CDR2 YYNGEE. This CDR3 is built from 11 residues. The germline V and J ends were trimmed by 4 bases and 8 bases, with 9 bases remaining between them. The CDR3 nucleotides are TGTGCCAGCAGCAGATCACGGGGCTACACCTTC. Translating gives CASSRSRGYTF.

This chain uses TRBV18 with TRBJ1-5, with unresolved D. V was cut by 4 bases and J by 3 bases, with 16 bases left in between. Germline V gene lookup returns CDR1 KGHSH and CDR2 LQKENI. CDR3 size: 16 residues. The CDR3: CASSRSGFVNNQPQHF. In DNA, the CDR3 is TGTGCCAGCTCACGATCGGGGTTTGTGAACAATCAGCCCCAGCATTTT.

The rearrangement uses TRBV6-5 and TRBJ1-6; D may be TRBD1 (5 bases). The CDR3 has 15 residues. V lost 7 bases and J 7 bases, leaving 17 bases between the germline ends. Looked up from germline, CDR1 is MNHEY and CDR2 is SVGAGI. CDR3 loop: CASIQRRDGNSPLHF. As DNA, the CDR3 is TGTGCCAGCATCCAAAGGCGGGACGGGAATTCACCCCTCCACTTT.

The genes are TRBV11-1 and TRBJ2-3, with 8 bases that match TRBD1. CDR3 length: 16 residues. V gave up 3 bases and J gave up 4 bases; unmatched junction bases: 9. Per germline, CDR1 SGHAT and CDR2 FQDESV (reference sequence). The CDR3 loop reads CASSFPGQGGSDTQYF. The CDR3 coding sequence is TGTGCCAGCAGCTTCCCCGGACAGGGAGGATCAGATACGCAGTATTTT.